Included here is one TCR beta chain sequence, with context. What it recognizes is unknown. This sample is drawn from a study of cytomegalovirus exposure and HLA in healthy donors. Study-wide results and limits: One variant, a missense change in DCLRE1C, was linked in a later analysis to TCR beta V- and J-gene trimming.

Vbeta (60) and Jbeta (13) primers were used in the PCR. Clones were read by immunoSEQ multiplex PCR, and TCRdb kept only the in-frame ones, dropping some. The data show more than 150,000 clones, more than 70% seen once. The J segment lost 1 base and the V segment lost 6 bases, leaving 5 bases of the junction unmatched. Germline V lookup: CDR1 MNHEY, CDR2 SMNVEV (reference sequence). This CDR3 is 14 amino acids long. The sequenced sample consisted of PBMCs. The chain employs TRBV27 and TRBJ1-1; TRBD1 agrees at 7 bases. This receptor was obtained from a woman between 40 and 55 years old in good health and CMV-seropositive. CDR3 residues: CASRRTGPNTEAFF. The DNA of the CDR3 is TGTGCCAGCAGAAGGACAGGACCGAACACTGAAGCTTTCTTT.